This T cell receptor beta chain was captured in a study of shared clonotypes between healthy human individuals. Method: immunoSEQ multiplex PCR; TCRdb's copy keeps in-frame clones and lacks some. The sample yields 2 million to 2.5 million clones, more than 85% seen once. The CDR3 contains 15 residues. Per the germline V gene, CDR1 is LNHDA and CDR2 is SQIVND (reference sequence). Germline trimming cut 3 bases from V and 0 bases from J; bases unmatched to any gene: 1. As to this clone: This same CDR3 is encoded by further DNA sequences in the sample.

J is TRBJ2-2 and V is TRBV19, with 7 bases that match TRBD1. This clonotype was obtained from a man between 18 and 35 years old in good health. Some clones in this sample may be carry-over from other donors' samples. The sample was naive CD4+ T cells from PBMCs. Indicated subset: CD45RA+ positively selected. The DNA for the CDR3 is TGTGCCAGTAGTATCGGACAGGCGAACACCGGGGAGCTGTTTTTT. Residues: CASSIGQANTGELFF.